The entry below gives a single T cell receptor (beta chain) sequence along with its context. The method was immunoSEQ multiplex PCR; TCRdb's version includes in-frame clones alone and lacks a portion of them. The sample has 180,000 or so clones; less than 90% are singletons. The sample belongs to a study of blood T cell repertoires in COVID-19. During active infection, Seattle patients enrolled and were then monitored through disease. Sequencing input: peripheral blood. This TCR came from a woman aged 60-70 years with COVID-19, enrolled during active disease.

CDR3 in amino acids: CASSQGQGAGGNQPQHF. CDR3 bases: TGTGCCAGCAGCCAGGGACAGGGGGCAGGAGGCAATCAGCCCCAGCATTTT. This chain links TRBV3-1 (or the pseudogene TRBV3-2) with TRBJ1-5, with 12 bases lining up with TRBD1. The CDR3 runs 17 residues. Trimming removed 3 bases from V and 2 bases from J; junction bases left unmatched: 5. CDR1 LGHDT and CDR2 YNNKEL come from the germline V gene (reference sequence).